The next 27 T cell receptor beta chains were all read from a single sample in a study of T-cell memory formation after mild COVID-19 (dated by TCRdb to the early 2020s). Library preparation used 5' RACE. Sequencing was carried out with an Illumina NovaSeq 6000. The public reads were reanalyzed by TCRdb: fastp trimming at Q25, MiXCR alignment, in-frame beta chains only. Every distinct CDR3 protein forms one entry, paired with its most common genes and DNA. The sample table contains tens of thousands of distinct CDR3 sequences; only one count was recorded for roughly 16% of them. Around two fifths of the sample is held by the ten biggest clonotypes. Sequencing was performed on PBMCs or a T cell subset sorted from them (not recorded which). These receptors were taken from a man aged 18 to 30 who had mild COVID-19 (a few samples of this study predate the infection). The sample titles of this study are shuffled in the database, so cell type and time point are left out; the donor was told from shared clones.

The sample holds a few counts of this clonotype. The chain carries TRBV7-9 and TRBJ1-4, with D perhaps matching TRBD1 (6 bases). V shed 3 bases and J shed 0 bases, with 11 bases lying between them. CDR3 size: 16 residues. The germline CDR1 and CDR2 sequences are SEHNR and FQNEAQ (reference sequence). The DNA for the CDR3 is TGTGCCAGCAGCTTTAACAGGGCTGCAACTAATGAAAAACTGTTTTTT. It codes for CASSFNRAATNEKLFF.

This clonotype was recorded at least ten times. V and J are TRBV5-1 and TRBJ2-1, with D possibly being TRBD1 or TRBD2 (5 bases each). With 0 bases removed from V and 4 bases from J, the gap between germline ends came to 11 bases. CDR1 SGHRS and CDR2 YFSETQ come from the germline V gene. The CDR3 loop spans 15 amino acids. CDR3 region: CASSLAGTVYNEQFF. CDR3 DNA sequence: TGCGCCAGCAGCTTGGCCGGGACGGTTTACAATGAGCAGTTCTTC. Based on the CDR3 plus reference TRBV5-1 and TRBJ2-1, the full variable domain is KAGVTQTPRYLIKTRGQQVTLSCSPISGHRSVSWYQQTPGQGLQFLFEYFSETQRNKGNFPGRFSGRQFSNSRSEMNVSTLELGDSALYLCASSLAGTVYNEQFFGPGTRLTVL.

The gene calls are TRBV20-1 and TRBJ1-5, with D perhaps matching TRBD1 (5 bases). With 0 bases removed from V and 5 bases from J, the gap between germline ends came to 14 bases. Germline V CDR1 and CDR2: DFQATT, SNEGSKA (reference sequence). The CDR3 has 15 amino acids. CDR3 protein: CSARDSGGDYQPQHF. As DNA, the CDR3 is TGCAGTGCTAGAGATTCTGGGGGGGATTATCAGCCCCAGCATTTT.

The sample holds many counts of this clonotype. The rearrangement links TRBV6-5 to TRBJ1-1; a possible D gene is TRBD1 (5 bases). This CDR3 spans 14 amino acids. Trimming removed 2 bases at V and 6 bases at J, with 13 bases between. Germline CDR1 reads MNHEY; CDR2 reads SVGAGI. In nucleotides, the CDR3 is TGTGCCAGCAGTTACGGCACCGAAGGGGCTGAAGCTTTCTTT. It encodes CASSYGTEGAEAFF.

This clonotype was counted between two and nine times. The chain employs TRBV29-1 and TRBJ1-2, with 9 positions matching TRBD1. The length of the CDR3 is 14 residues. The J segment lost 5 bases and the V segment lost 1 base, leaving 5 bases of the junction unmatched. Germline V gene lookup returns CDR1 SQVTM and CDR2 ANQGSEA. The CDR3 sequence is CSVEVQGQGYGYTF. The CDR3 nucleotides read TGCAGCGTTGAAGTCCAGGGACAGGGATATGGCTACACCTTC.

The CDR3: CASSLEAGSSYNEQFF. The CDR3 nucleotides read TGTGCCAGCAGCTTAGAGGCGGGGAGCTCCTACAATGAGCAGTTCTTC. This chain joins TRBV11-3 and TRBJ2-1, with a tentative D call TRBD2 (6 bases). This CDR3 spans 16 amino acids. Between the trimmed V and J ends, which lost 0 bases and 0 bases, there was a span of 9 bases. Germline V CDR1 and CDR2: SGHNT, YENEEA.

This clonotype was seen more than once but under ten times. This chain connects TRBV5-1 to TRBJ2-7, with D tentatively TRBD1 (6 bases). CDR1 is SGHRS, CDR2 YFSETQ, per germline. The CDR3 covers 15 residues. Trimming stripped 1 base from V and 3 bases from J, with 14 bases between. The CDR3 region has the DNA TGCGCCAGCAGCTTGACCAGGGCCAGGGGCTACGAGCAGTACTTC. Protein: CASSLTRARGYEQYF.

This clonotype appeared a few times. The CDR3 is CASSARDPPETQYF. CDR3 nucleotides: TGTGCCAGCAGCGCCCGGGACCCGCCAGAGACCCAGTACTTC. The chain links TRBV9 to TRBJ2-5; TRBD1 or TRBD2 may be the D gene (5 bases each). This CDR3 has 14 amino acids. The V end was cut by 3 bases, the J end by 4 bases, with 13 bases between. Germline-derived CDR1 and CDR2 are SGDLS and YYNGEE.

V and J are TRBV7-6 and TRBJ2-5; D perhaps matches TRBD1 (6 bases). The ends were cut back, 1 base at V and 4 bases at J, with 10 bases in the middle. CDR1 SGHVS and CDR2 FNYEAQ come from the germline V gene. This CDR3 has 14 amino acids. The CDR3 sequence is CASSLVLGGETQYF. As DNA, the CDR3 is TGTGCCAGCAGCTTAGTGTTAGGGGGAGAGACCCAGTACTTC. The whole variable domain, filled in from reference TRBV7-6 and TRBJ2-5, reads GAGVSQSPRYKVTKRGQDVALRCDPISGHVSLYWYRQALGQGPEFLTYFNYEAQQDKSGLPNDRFSAERPEGSISTLTIQRTEQRDSAMYRCASSLVLGGETQYFGPGTRLLVL.

This clonotype was observed a handful of times. This sequence joins TRBV9 and TRBJ2-5, with 8 bases matching TRBD1. CDR1 is SGDLS, CDR2 YYNGEE, per germline. CDR3 length equals 14 residues. Losses at the gene ends were 2 bases for V and 5 bases for J; bases not matched to a gene: 5. CDR3 in amino acids: CASSVQGAQETQYF. CDR3 DNA: TGTGCCAGCAGCGTGCAGGGGGCGCAGGAGACCCAGTACTTC.

Only a few counts were recorded for this clonotype. The rearrangement uses TRBV27 and TRBJ2-1; D assignment may be TRBD1 or TRBD2 (5 bases each). V was clipped by 2 bases and J by 6 bases, with 11 bases between them. From germline, CDR1 is MNHEY and CDR2 SMNVEV (reference sequence). CDR3 length: 14 amino acids. CDR3 protein: CASSLVTEGNEQFF. The CDR3 DNA is TGTGCCAGCAGTTTAGTGACAGAGGGCAATGAGCAGTTCTTC.

The gene calls are TRBV7-6 and TRBJ2-1; TRBD1 agrees at 7 bases. V was clipped by 8 bases and J by 3 bases; unmatched bases: 1. The CDR3 length is 12 residues. Germline V gene sequence: CDR1 SGHVS, CDR2 FNYEAQ. CDR3: CASQGDYNEQFF. The CDR3 DNA reads TGTGCCAGCCAGGGGGACTACAATGAGCAGTTCTTC.

This clonotype was picked up a small number of times. This rearrangement joins TRBV6-5 to TRBJ1-2; D not resolved. V gave up 6 bases and J gave up 0 bases, with 8 bases separating them. This CDR3 has 13 residues. Germline V gives CDR1 MNHEY, CDR2 SVGAGI. CDR3 in DNA: TGTGCCAGCAGGGAGCTTCCTAACTATGGCTACACCTTC. Its protein is CASRELPNYGYTF.

This chain joins TRBV7-8 and TRBJ2-3; D uncertain. The V end was cut by 3 bases, the J end by 2 bases, with 15 bases between. Germline-derived CDR1 and CDR2 are SGHVS and FQNEAQ. The CDR3 sequence is 16 residues long. Written as DNA, the CDR3 is TGTGCCAGCAGCTTTAGTAGAGGCCACTCCACAGATACGCAGTATTTT. The encoded protein is CASSFSRGHSTDTQYF.

This clonotype has only a few counts. This CDR3 is CASSSRYSGNTIYF. In DNA form, the CDR3 reads TGTGCCAGCAGCAGCCGGTACTCTGGAAACACCATATATTTT. V gene TRBV9 combines with J gene TRBJ1-3, with D unclear. Germline values: CDR1 SGDLS, CDR2 YYNGEE. The V end was cut by 4 bases, the J end by 0 bases, with 8 bases between. The CDR3 length is 14 residues. The complete variable domain, with remaining parts taken from reference TRBV9 and TRBJ1-3, reads DSGVTQTPKHLITATGQRVTLRCSPRSGDLSVYWYQQSLDQGLQFLIQYYNGEERAKGNILERFSAQQFPDLHSELNLSSLELGDSALYFCASSSRYSGNTIYFGEGSWLTVV.

The chain employs TRBV4-3 and TRBJ2-6, with 11 bases that match TRBD2. The CDR3 covers 18 residues. With 1 base clipped from V and 1 base from J, the junction kept 3 bases outside the gene matches. CDR1 LGHNA and CDR2 YSLEER come from the germline V gene. The CDR3 DNA reads TGCGCCAGCAGCCAAGTACCTAGCGGGGGGTCTGGGGCCAACGTCCTGACTTTC. This codes for CASSQVPSGGSGANVLTF.

V usage is TRBV6-2 or TRBV6-3 and J usage is TRBJ2-1; the D call may be TRBD1 or TRBD2 (5 bases each). The germline CDR1 and CDR2 sequences are MNHEY and SVGEGT. V was trimmed by 5 bases and J by 7 bases, leaving 12 bases between them. The CDR3 spans 13 residues. The CDR3 region is CASSPGAVNEQFF. The CDR3 region has the DNA TGTGCCAGCAGTCCCGGGGCTGTAAATGAGCAGTTCTTC.

This clonotype was recorded a few times. The chain combines TRBV15 with TRBJ2-3; D is possibly TRBD2 (5 bases). V was trimmed by 5 bases and J by 6 bases, leaving 24 bases between them. Germline V gene lookup returns CDR1 LNHNV and CDR2 YYDKDF (reference sequence). The CDR3 consists of 17 residues. CDR3 DNA: TGTGCCACCAGCGCCCCTGGTTTTGGGGAGTGGGTGGATACGCAGTATTTT. Protein sequence: CATSAPGFGEWVDTQYF. The full variable domain, rest sourced from reference TRBV15 and TRBJ2-3, is DAMVIQNPRYQVTQFGKPVTLSCSQTLNHNVMYWYQQKSSQAPKLLFHYYDKDFNNEADTPDNFQSRRPNTSFCFLDIRSPGLGDTAMYLCATSAPGFGEWVDTQYFGPGTRLTVL.

The chain combines TRBV12-3 or TRBV12-4 with TRBJ1-5, with 8 bases aligning to TRBD1. J was trimmed by 5 bases and V by 4 bases; bases with no gene match: 16. This CDR3 has 18 residues. CDR3 amino acids: CASSSPPGGRGPDQPQHF. For the CDR3, the DNA is TGTGCCAGCAGTTCACCCCCGGGAGGCAGGGGGCCTGATCAGCCCCAGCATTTT.

In this sample, this clonotype turned up many times. This rearrangement joins TRBV15 to TRBJ2-3, with TRBD2 as a possible D gene (6 bases). The CDR3 consists of 13 residues. Trimming stripped 8 bases from V and 3 bases from J, with 12 bases between. Germline CDR1 and CDR2: LNHNV and YYDKDF (reference sequence). The CDR3 here is CATGGTVTDTQYF. In DNA form, the CDR3 reads TGTGCCACCGGGGGGACTGTTACAGATACGCAGTATTTT.

The table lists this clonotype with many counts. The V gene is TRBV15, the J gene TRBJ2-3, with 8 bases lining up with TRBD1. CDR3 size: 15 residues. The junction had 8 bases not matched to a gene; V was cut back by 7 bases and J by 2 bases. The germline V gene encodes CDR1 LNHNV and CDR2 YYDKDF (reference sequence). CDR3 sequence: CATTRDRHYTDTQYF. CDR3 nucleotides: TGTGCCACCACCCGGGACAGGCACTACACAGATACGCAGTATTTT.

This clonotype was observed a few times. The chain couples TRBV9 to TRBJ1-2; TRBD1 matches 7 bases. V shed 3 bases, J shed 4 bases, and the junction held 9 bases outside the gene matches. Germline V CDR1 and CDR2: SGDLS, YYNGEE. The CDR3 loop spans 15 amino acids. CDR3 sequence: CASSGSPGQFYGYTF. DNA for the CDR3: TGTGCCAGCAGCGGAAGCCCGGGACAGTTCTATGGCTACACCTTC.

This clonotype was observed a few times. This rearrangement joins TRBV7-9 to TRBJ2-7; 8 bases line up with TRBD2. V trimming: 2 bases; J trimming: 3 bases; junction bases outside the gene matches: 6. CDR1 and CDR2 (germline): SEHNR, FQNEAQ (reference sequence). CDR3 length: 15 amino acids. The CDR3 DNA reads TGTGCCAGCAGCTTAAGCGGGGGACGTTTCTACGAGCAGTACTTC. It is translated as CASSLSGGRFYEQYF.

This clonotype was seen only a few times. V and J are TRBV14 and TRBJ2-2; D remains ambiguous. Trimming removed 4 bases from V and 3 bases from J, with 9 bases in between. Germline V gene data show CDR1 as SGHDN and CDR2 as FVKESK. This CDR3 contains 14 residues. The CDR3: CASSPPGYTGELFF. Written as DNA, the CDR3 is TGTGCCAGCAGCCCCCCAGGATACACCGGGGAGCTGTTTTTT.

This chain joins TRBV5-1 and TRBJ2-5, with 9 bases that match TRBD2. The germline V gene encodes CDR1 SGHRS and CDR2 YFSETQ. V dropped 4 bases and J dropped 5; count of bases not matched to a gene: 0. The CDR3 is made up of 12 amino acids. The CDR3 sequence is CASSTSGETQYF. CDR3 nucleotide sequence: TGCGCCAGCAGCACTAGCGGGGAGACCCAGTACTTC.

CDR3 loop: CASSGGRMNTEAFF. CDR3 nucleotide sequence: TGTGCCAGCAGTGGGGGCAGGATGAACACTGAAGCTTTCTTT. This chain links TRBV2 with TRBJ1-1; TRBD1 might be the D (5 bases). V was clipped by 4 bases and J by 0 bases, with 9 bases between them. The length of the CDR3 is 14 residues. Per the germline V gene, CDR1 is SNHLY and CDR2 is FYNNEI.

The gene calls are TRBV7-9 and TRBJ2-1; 8 bases agree with TRBD1. Germline lookup yields CDR1 SEHNR and CDR2 FQNEAQ (reference sequence). The CDR3 runs to 15 residues. V dropped 2 bases and J dropped 9; count of bases not matched to a gene: 9. CDR3: CASSLSGTGSVEQFF. In DNA, the CDR3 is TGTGCCAGCAGCTTAAGTGGGACAGGATCTGTTGAGCAGTTCTTC.